What follows are 24 T cell receptor beta chains derived from one specimen sequenced in a study of cytomegalovirus exposure and HLA in healthy donors. The table came from immunoSEQ multiplex PCR; TCRdb's copy has only in-frame clones and leaves some out. The profile shows 200,000 to 250,000 clones, around 86% of them singletons. Sequencing was performed on PBMCs. These receptors originate from a young woman in good health and CMV-seropositive.

The V call is TRBV30, the J call TRBJ1-3; 9 bases align to TRBD1. The CDR3 loop spans 12 amino acids. Germline V gene lookup returns CDR1 GTSNPN and CDR2 SVGIG (reference sequence). Losses at the gene ends were 8 bases for V and 4 bases for J; bases not matched to a gene: 3. The CDR3 region is CARQGGGNTIYF. CDR3 DNA sequence: TGTGCCCGACAGGGGGGCGGAAACACCATATATTTT.

The rearrangement links TRBV5-1 to TRBJ2-2; 14 bases match TRBD2. CDR1 SGHRS and CDR2 YFSETQ come from the germline V gene. The trim removed 2 bases at V and 5 bases at J, leaving 11 bases unmatched. The CDR3 consists of 19 residues. CDR3 protein: CASSFTTPRTSGRTGELFF. In DNA, the CDR3 is TGCGCCAGCAGCTTCACCACCCCTCGGACTAGCGGGAGGACCGGGGAGCTGTTTTTT.

Ten or more counts support this clone. This sequence joins TRBV6-4 and TRBJ2-1; tentatively, D is TRBD2 (5 bases). The ends were cut back, 5 bases at V and 6 bases at J, with 11 bases in the middle. The V gene's germline CDR1 is MRHNA and CDR2 SNTAGT. The CDR3 covers 13 residues. The CDR3 sequence is CASSSGPSNEQFF. As DNA, the CDR3 is TGTGCCAGCAGTAGCGGCCCAAGCAATGAGCAGTTCTTC.

This clone appeared a single time. The gene calls are TRBV2 and TRBJ1-2; weak D call: TRBD1 (6 bases). The CDR3 length is 15 residues. CDR1 is SNHLY and CDR2 is FYNNEI in the germline V gene. V was cut by 5 bases and J by 7 bases, with 20 bases left in between. CDR3 amino acids: CASSLRTAERSGYTF. The CDR3 nucleotides are TGTGCCAGCAGTTTGAGGACAGCCGAGAGGTCTGGCTACACCTTC.

The chain couples TRBV6-1 to TRBJ2-7; D unclear. The CDR3 spans 11 residues. V lost 3 bases and J lost 3, with 3 bases in between. CDR1 and CDR2 from the germline V gene are MNHNS and SASEGT. The CDR3 sequence: CASSDGYEQYF. The CDR3 DNA sequence: TGTGCCAGCAGTGACGGCTACGAGCAGTACTTC.

The V call is TRBV30, the J call TRBJ2-7; D may be TRBD2 (5 bases). The CDR3 covers 15 residues. The ends were cut back, 0 bases at V and 7 bases at J, with 19 bases in the middle. The germline V gene encodes CDR1 GTSNPN and CDR2 SVGIG (reference sequence). CDR3 amino acids: CAWSVLTTLSREQYF. CDR3 coding DNA: TGTGCCTGGAGTGTATTGACTACCCTCAGTCGGGAGCAGTACTTC. Supplemented by reference TRBV30 and TRBJ2-7, the full variable domain reads SQTIHQWPATLVQPVGSPLSLECTVEGTSNPNLYWYRQAAGRGLQLLFYSVGIGQISSEVPQNLSASRPQDRQFILSSKKLLLSDSGFYLCAWSVLTTLSREQYFGPGTRLTVT.

The count of this clone is one. V usage is TRBV10-2 and J usage is TRBJ2-1, with 10 bases lining up with TRBD2. V lost 4 bases to trimming and J lost 7 bases; unmatched junction nucleotides: 4. CDR1 and CDR2 (germline): WSHSY, SAAADI. The CDR3 totals 14 residues. The DNA for the CDR3 is TGCGCCAGCAGTGCTAGCGGGAGTGGAAATGAGCAGTTCTTC. It is translated as CASSASGSGNEQFF.

This chain joins TRBV19 and TRBJ2-7; perhaps TRBD1 as D (6 bases). Germline V CDR1 and CDR2: LNHDA, SQIVND (reference sequence). This CDR3 is built from 15 residues. V was trimmed by 5 bases and J by 1 base, leaving 15 bases between them. CDR3 in amino acids: CASSSAGTTSYEQYF. In nucleotides, the CDR3 is TGTGCCAGTAGTTCGGCAGGGACAACGTCCTACGAGCAGTACTTC.

The rearrangement links TRBV5-1 to TRBJ2-7, with D possibly being TRBD2 (5 bases). CDR3 length: 16 amino acids. Germline CDR1 and CDR2: SGHRS and YFSETQ. Trimming cost V 0 bases and J 2 bases, with 15 bases left between them. The CDR3 coding sequence is TGCGCCAGCAGCTTGGCCCGTCGACTACCCACCTACGAGCAGTACTTC. Protein product: CASSLARRLPTYEQYF.

The sample holds one count of this clone. The chain uses TRBV7-2 and TRBJ1-5, with D uncertain. V was trimmed by 0 bases and J by 11 bases, leaving 11 bases between them. The CDR3 spans 13 residues. CDR1 and CDR2 (germline): SGHTA, FQGNSA. CDR3 sequence (DNA): TGTGCCAGCAGCTTAGCGGGTGACATGGCCCAGCATTTT. Amino acid sequence: CASSLAGDMAQHF.

This chain uses TRBV18 with TRBJ1-2; D not resolved. Germline assignment: CDR1 KGHSH and CDR2 LQKENI. The CDR3 extends over 15 amino acids. The ends were cut back, 2 bases at V and 1 base at J, with 11 bases in the middle. CDR3 residues: CASSPVGGLNYGYTF. CDR3 DNA sequence: TGTGCCAGCTCACCAGTGGGAGGGCTTAACTATGGCTACACCTTC.

The rearrangement joins TRBV19 to TRBJ2-5, with TRBD1 matching 7 bases. With V trimmed by 5 bases and J by 7 bases, 13 bases remained unmatched. The CDR3 consists of 15 residues. Germline V gene lookup returns CDR1 LNHDA and CDR2 SQIVND (reference sequence). The CDR3 sequence: CASSSLDRLDGTQYF. DNA for the CDR3: TGTGCCAGTAGTTCCCTGGACAGGTTGGATGGGACCCAGTACTTC.

The CDR3 region is CASSSGLAQFF. CDR3 nucleotide sequence: TGTGCCAGCAGTTCAGGACTGGCTCAGTTCTTC. The chain carries TRBV27 and TRBJ2-1; D may be TRBD2 (5 bases). Looked up from germline, CDR1 is MNHEY and CDR2 is SMNVEV (reference sequence). The CDR3 contains 11 residues. Trimming removed 4 bases from V and 13 bases from J, with 11 bases in between.

CDR3 DNA sequence: TGTGCCAGTAGTATTTCAGGGAGGTACGAGCAGTACTTC. Its protein is CASSISGRYEQYF. This chain links TRBV19 with TRBJ2-7; weak D call: TRBD2 (6 bases). V was trimmed by 3 bases and J by 4 bases, leaving 10 bases between them. The CDR3 has 13 amino acids. Per germline, CDR1 LNHDA and CDR2 SQIVND (reference sequence).

V and J are TRBV5-6 and TRBJ1-2; TRBD1 matches at 7 bases. CDR1 and CDR2 from the germline V gene are SGHDT and YYEEEE. The CDR3 is 15 residues long. The J segment lost 8 bases and the V segment lost 4 bases, leaving 14 bases of the junction unmatched. CDR3 in DNA: TGTGCCAGCAGCCCGTCGACAGGGCGTGTGGGAGGCTACACCTTC. Translated: CASSPSTGRVGGYTF.

This clone was seen once. The chain combines TRBV25-1 with TRBJ2-1, with 8 positions matching TRBD2. Germline CDR1 MGHDK, CDR2 SYGVNS. This CDR3 is built from 13 residues. The trim removed 7 bases at V and 9 bases at J, leaving 8 bases unmatched. Here the CDR3 DNA reads TGTGCCAGCACGTTGACGGGAGGGGGTGAGCAGTTCTTC. Protein product: CASTLTGGGEQFF.

This chain links TRBV9 with TRBJ2-7; 10 bases map to TRBD2. The J segment lost 6 bases and the V segment lost 2 bases, leaving 5 bases of the junction unmatched. CDR1 is SGDLS, CDR2 YYNGEE, per germline. The length of the CDR3 is 14 residues. CDR3 sequence (DNA): TGTGCCAGCAGCGTGGCTAGCGGGAGCTCCGAGCAGTACTTC. This translates into CASSVASGSSEQYF.

The chain carries TRBV7-8 and TRBJ2-7; no definite D call. V dropped 1 base and J dropped 0 bases, with 10 bases sitting between them. The V gene's germline CDR1 is SGHVS and CDR2 FQNEAQ. This CDR3 region has 15 residues. CDR3 nucleotide sequence: TGTGCCAGCAGCTTAGGGAGCTGGAGCTCCTACGAGCAGTACTTC. It specifies CASSLGSWSSYEQYF.

The genes are TRBV19 and TRBJ2-1; 7 bases map to TRBD2. The CDR3 has 14 amino acids. Losses at the gene ends were 4 bases for V and 3 bases for J; bases not matched to a gene: 3. The germline V gene has CDR1 LNHDA and CDR2 SQIVND (reference sequence). The CDR3: CASSTGTNYNEQFF. CDR3 bases: TGTGCCAGTAGTACCGGGACTAACTACAATGAGCAGTTCTTC.

The chain uses TRBV4-1 and TRBJ2-5; D not certain. Per germline, CDR1 MGHRA and CDR2 YSYEKL. This CDR3 has 12 residues. Trimming cost V 0 bases and J 6 bases, with 5 bases left between them. CDR3 DNA sequence: TGCGCCAGCAGCCAAGATCTACAGACCCAGTACTTC. Translated: CASSQDLQTQYF.

V gene TRBV7-2 combines with J gene TRBJ1-2; D is unclear. Trimming removed 3 bases from V and 8 bases from J, with 13 bases in between. The CDR3 spans 13 residues. From germline, CDR1 is SGHTA and CDR2 FQGNSA. DNA of the CDR3: TGTGCCAGCAGCTTCTCGGGTCTTGAGGGCTACACCTTC. Translated: CASSFSGLEGYTF.

V and J are TRBV30 and TRBJ1-3, with TRBD1 matching 9 bases. The CDR3 has 14 amino acids. V lost 5 bases to trimming and J lost 0 bases; unmatched junction nucleotides: 2. Germline V CDR1 and CDR2: GTSNPN, SVGIG (reference sequence). In DNA, the CDR3 is TGTGCCTGGGGACAGGGGATCTCTGGAAACACCATATATTTT. This translates into CAWGQGISGNTIYF.

The CDR3 coding sequence is TGCGCCAGCAGCCAGGTTTGGGGGACTAGATCCAATGAGCAGTTCTTC. Its translation is CASSQVWGTRSNEQFF. The rearrangement uses TRBV4-1 and TRBJ2-1; 8 bases are shared with TRBD2. V was pared by 3 bases and J by 6 bases, with 10 bases of the junction left unmatched. Germline values: CDR1 MGHRA, CDR2 YSYEKL. The CDR3 length is 16 residues.

The chain links TRBV7-9 to TRBJ2-7, with 7 bases identical to TRBD1. V lost 2 bases to trimming and J lost 2 bases; unmatched junction nucleotides: 6. Looked up from germline, CDR1 is SEHNR and CDR2 is FQNEAQ (reference sequence). This CDR3 spans 15 amino acids. The CDR3 loop is CASSLPRDRAYEQYF. The DNA of the CDR3 is TGTGCCAGCAGCTTACCCCGGGACAGAGCCTACGAGCAGTACTTC.